This T cell receptor beta chain was observed in a study of blood T cell repertoires in COVID-19. Study-wide background: Some COVID-19 samples were acute and others convalescent; all came from the United States, Italy and Spain.

The CDR3 extends over 12 amino acids. The germline CDR1 and CDR2 sequences are LGHDT and YNNKEL (reference sequence). V was trimmed by 5 bases and J by 8 bases, leaving 12 bases between them. In terms of age and location, participants ranged from roughly 18 to 95 years and lived in under 30 US areas. The recovered donors of Cohort 3 showed two negative PCRs, clearance, or symptom resolution. Original handling: Using reference gene primer amplification, nucleated cell counts were estimated. Repertoires were generated with immunoSEQ multiplex PCR, while TCRdb's copy carries only in-frame clones and drops some. The V and J calls and the clone size are those of that table, but D and trimming were determined from the DNA. This repertoire shows some 420,000 clones, approximately 92% found once; its top ten account for around 1.1%.

This TCR was recovered from a man aged 25-40 years who had recovered from COVID-19. J is TRBJ1-2 and V is TRBV3-1 (or the pseudogene TRBV3-2); D gene uncertain. Sequenced material: PBMCs or T cells enriched from blood (not recorded which). CDR3 sequence (DNA): TGTGCCAGCAGCGATATCGAGAGGGGCTACACCTTC. Its translation is CASSDIERGYTF.